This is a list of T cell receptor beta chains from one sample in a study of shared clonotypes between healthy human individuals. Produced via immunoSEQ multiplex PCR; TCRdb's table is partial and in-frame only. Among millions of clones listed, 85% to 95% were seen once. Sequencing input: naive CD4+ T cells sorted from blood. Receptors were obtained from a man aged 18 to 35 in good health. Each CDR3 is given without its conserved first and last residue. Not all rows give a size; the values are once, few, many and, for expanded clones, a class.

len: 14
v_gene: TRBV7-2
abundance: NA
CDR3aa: ASNHLPGSIYNEQF

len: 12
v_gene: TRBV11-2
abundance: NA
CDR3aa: ASLRGITNEKLF

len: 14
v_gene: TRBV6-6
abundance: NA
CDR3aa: ASSYSAGDPSYEQY

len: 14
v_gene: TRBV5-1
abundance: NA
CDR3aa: ASSASGLVNTGELF

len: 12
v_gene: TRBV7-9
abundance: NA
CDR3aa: ASSLERQNTEAF

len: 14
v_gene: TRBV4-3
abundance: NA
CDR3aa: ASSQGRERNTGELF

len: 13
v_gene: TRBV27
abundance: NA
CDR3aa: ASSLSGFGPGEAF

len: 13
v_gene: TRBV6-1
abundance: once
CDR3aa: ASSEMGLDNSPLH

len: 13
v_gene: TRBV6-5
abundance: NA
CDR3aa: ASSSSTLGNYGYT

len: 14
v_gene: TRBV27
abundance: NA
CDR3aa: ASTPGGAPGIYGYT

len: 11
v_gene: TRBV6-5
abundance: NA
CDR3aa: ASSTPGQREQY

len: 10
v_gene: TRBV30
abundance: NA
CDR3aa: AFSSFTDTQY

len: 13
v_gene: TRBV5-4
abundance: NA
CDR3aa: ASSAADRGRGGYT

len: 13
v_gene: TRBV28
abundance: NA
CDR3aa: ASTPSGGSFSEAF

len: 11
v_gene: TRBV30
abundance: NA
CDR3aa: AWSGQGGEKLF

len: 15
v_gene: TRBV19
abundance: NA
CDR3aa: ASRRTGGYSGANVLT

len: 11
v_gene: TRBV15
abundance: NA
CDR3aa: ATSRDMGDEQY

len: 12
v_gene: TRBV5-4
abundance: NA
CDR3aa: ASSPGGALNEQF

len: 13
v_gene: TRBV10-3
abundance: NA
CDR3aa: AISNRDRGKNEQF

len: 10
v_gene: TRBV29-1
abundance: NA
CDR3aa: SGRDSLYEQY

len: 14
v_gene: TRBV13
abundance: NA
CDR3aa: ASSLRTTGKGETQY

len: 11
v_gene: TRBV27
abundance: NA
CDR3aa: ASSRDRTYEQY

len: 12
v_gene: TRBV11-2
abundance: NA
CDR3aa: ASSLDFPNEKLF

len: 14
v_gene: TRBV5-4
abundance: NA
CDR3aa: ASSLDWDSSGNTIY